The 27 T cell receptor beta chains reported below all come from one sample, sequenced in a study of blood T cell repertoires in COVID-19. Measured with immunoSEQ multiplex PCR; TCRdb has only the in-frame clones, and not every one. Of about 220,000 clones listed, 75% to 90% are singletons. The sample comprised peripheral blood. The receptors come from a human donor in a cohort sampled during active COVID-19.

V is TRBV10-3 and J is TRBJ1-2; D gene unclear. Per the germline V gene, CDR1 is ENHRY and CDR2 is SYGVKD. Trimming took off 10 bases at V and 2 bases at J, with 20 bases between the two ends. This CDR3 comprises 15 residues. CDR3 loop: CASRNLRENNYGYTF. CDR3 coding DNA: TGTGCCAGCCGAAACTTAAGGGAGAACAACTATGGCTACACCTTC.

This clone occurred a few times. The V and J genes are TRBV11-2 and TRBJ2-7; 8 bases align to TRBD2. The CDR3 consists of 14 residues. Germline V CDR1 and CDR2: SGHAT, FQNNGV. V lost 0 bases, J lost 3 bases, and 1 base stayed unmatched. DNA for the CDR3: TGTGCCAGCAGCTTAGAACTAGCGGTCTACGAGCAGTACTTC. This sequence encodes CASSLELAVYEQYF.

The rearrangement links TRBV28 to TRBJ1-1; D is perhaps TRBD1 (6 bases). The V and J ends lost 5 bases and 0 bases respectively, with 10 bases between them. This CDR3 has 14 amino acids. CDR1 is MDHEN, CDR2 SYDVKM, per germline. Here the CDR3 reads CASSKTGMNTEAFF. The CDR3, as DNA: TGTGCCAGCAGTAAGACAGGTATGAACACTGAAGCTTTCTTT.

The chain combines TRBV12-5 with TRBJ2-4; 15 positions match TRBD2. CDR3 length equals 21 residues. Trimming removed 0 bases from V and 3 bases from J; junction bases left unmatched: 12. Germline V lookup: CDR1 LGHNT, CDR2 FRNRAP. CDR3 sequence: CASGLVQGLAGGCKGKNIQYF. CDR3 nucleotide sequence: TGTGCTAGTGGTTTGGTACAGGGACTAGCGGGAGGTTGTAAGGGCAAAAACATTCAGTACTTC.

The chain joins TRBV27 to TRBJ2-3; the D gene is possibly TRBD2 (6 bases). CDR3 length: 15 residues. Germline CDR1 is MNHEY and CDR2 is SMNVEV (reference sequence). Trimming took 6 bases from V and 6 from J, leaving 19 bases between them. The CDR3 reads CASSPEYLAFDTQYF. The DNA of the CDR3 is TGTGCCAGCAGCCCTGAATACCTAGCGTTTGATACGCAGTATTTT.

This clone was recorded once. Here the CDR3 DNA reads TGTGCCAGCAGCTTGGGAGGGCACACTAACTATGGCTACACCTTC. Translated, it gives CASSLGGHTNYGYTF. J is TRBJ1-2 and V is TRBV5-5; no firm D call. V lost 0 bases and J lost 0, with 9 bases in between. The CDR3 consists of 15 residues. Germline CDR1 SGHKS, CDR2 YYEKEE (reference sequence).

Of note for this clone: The sample holds other DNA sequences that translate to the same CDR3. The rearrangement links TRBV7-9 to TRBJ1-3; 8 nucleotides align to TRBD1. Unmatched junction bases numbered 2, after V lost 4 bases and J lost 0 bases. This CDR3 has 15 residues. Germline V gives CDR1 SEHNR, CDR2 FQNEAQ (reference sequence). CDR3 amino acids: CASSSTGGSGNTIYF. The DNA for the CDR3 is TGTGCCAGCAGCTCCACAGGGGGCTCTGGAAACACCATATATTTT.

The chain carries TRBV18 and TRBJ2-7; D not certain. The CDR3 covers 14 residues. Germline values: CDR1 KGHSH, CDR2 LQKENI. Trimming took 2 bases from V and 2 from J, leaving 10 bases between them. DNA of the CDR3: TGTGCCAGCTCACCAGTCACAGCTACCTACGAGCAGTACTTC. Translation: CASSPVTATYEQYF.

For the CDR3, the DNA is TGTGCCAGCAGTTACGGCCCTAGCGAAAGCACAGATACGCAGTATTTT. Translating it yields CASSYGPSESTDTQYF. The rearrangement joins TRBV6-2 or TRBV6-3 to TRBJ2-3; D perhaps matches TRBD2 (6 bases). Trimming took 2 bases from V and 0 from J, leaving 12 bases between them. The CDR3 runs 16 residues. CDR1 MNHEY and CDR2 SVGEGT come from the germline V gene.

The chain links TRBV7-2 to TRBJ1-2; 8 positions match TRBD1. Looked up from germline, CDR1 is SGHTA and CDR2 is FQGNSA. This CDR3 contains 14 residues. After removal of 3 bases from V and 8 bases from J, the junction contained 8 bases not matched to a gene. The CDR3 DNA reads TGTGCCAGCAGCTTGGACCAGGGGGCGCAAGGCTACACCTTC. It is translated as CASSLDQGAQGYTF.

The V gene is TRBV28, the J gene TRBJ2-1, with D maybe TRBD2 (6 bases). The germline V and J ends were trimmed by 6 bases and 1 base, with 13 bases remaining between them. The CDR3 contains 15 residues. Looked up from germline, CDR1 is MDHEN and CDR2 is SYDVKM. The CDR3 DNA reads TGTGCCAGCAGCCAGGCCGGGAGTTCCTACAATGAGCAGTTCTTC. It is translated as CASSQAGSSYNEQFF.

V is TRBV18 and J is TRBJ1-2; a possible D gene is TRBD1 (5 bases). Germline V lookup: CDR1 KGHSH, CDR2 LQKENI. The CDR3 spans 15 residues. V dropped 2 bases and J dropped 3 bases, with 13 bases sitting between them. The chain's CDR3 is CASSPGLQGHYGYTF. The CDR3 DNA is TGTGCCAGCTCACCAGGGTTGCAGGGCCACTATGGCTACACCTTC.

This clone was seen just once. The chain has TRBV6-2 or TRBV6-3 and TRBJ2-5, with TRBD2 identical over 13 bases. The CDR3 has 16 amino acids. V lost 8 bases and J lost 2; bases outside the gene matches: 8. Germline V gives CDR1 MNHEY, CDR2 SVGEGT. In DNA form, the CDR3 reads TGTGCCAGCGGCCTGACTAGCGGGAGGCCGCAAGAGACCCAGTACTTC. Protein sequence: CASGLTSGRPQETQYF.

The J gene is TRBJ1-3, the V gene TRBV15; D is uncertain. The germline V gene has CDR1 LNHNV and CDR2 YYDKDF (reference sequence). Trimming removed 2 bases from V and 3 bases from J, with 8 bases in between. CDR3 length equals 14 residues. The CDR3 bases are TGTGCCACCAGCAGAAATGGCCTTGGAAACACCATATATTTT. Amino acid sequence: CATSRNGLGNTIYF.

This clone is a singleton in its sample. The genes are TRBV28 and TRBJ2-5; the D gene is possibly TRBD2 (5 bases). V lost 0 bases, J lost 2 bases, and 16 bases lay in between. This CDR3 spans 17 amino acids. Germline loops: CDR1 MDHEN, CDR2 SYDVKM. This CDR3 reads CASSLWLATAGQETQYF. In DNA form, the CDR3 reads TGTGCCAGCAGTTTATGGCTAGCCACTGCCGGGCAAGAGACCCAGTACTTC.

The table lists this clone with a count of one. The chain joins TRBV5-5 to TRBJ2-2, with a possible D match to TRBD2 (6 bases). Germline V gene data show CDR1 as SGHKS and CDR2 as YYEKEE (reference sequence). CDR3 length: 13 residues. Trimming removed 3 bases from V and 6 bases from J, with 9 bases in between. CDR3 DNA sequence: TGTGCCAGCAGCTCCCGACTAGCCGGGGAGCTGTTTTTT. Translation: CASSSRLAGELFF.

This sequence joins TRBV5-4 and TRBJ2-7; 9 bases are a match to TRBD1. Germline V lookup: CDR1 SGHNT, CDR2 YYREEE (reference sequence). V dropped 4 bases and J dropped 5; count of bases not matched to a gene: 7. The CDR3 loop spans 14 amino acids. CDR3 in DNA: TGTGCCAGCAGCCCAGGGACAGGGCGGGACGAGCAGTACTTC. Amino acid sequence: CASSPGTGRDEQYF.

This clone was observed at least ten times. The genes are TRBV6-5 and TRBJ2-7; the D gene is possibly TRBD1 (6 bases). The germline V gene encodes CDR1 MNHEY and CDR2 SVGAGI. This CDR3 is 14 amino acids long. Trimming pared 8 bases from V and 3 bases from J, leaving 17 bases between. CDR3: CASPRIRGGYEQYF. The CDR3 DNA reads as TGTGCCAGCCCCCGAATCAGGGGCGGCTACGAGCAGTACTTC.

The chain couples TRBV6-6 to TRBJ2-7, with 9 bases fitting TRBD1. CDR3 length equals 15 residues. Germline trimming cut 6 bases from V and 4 bases from J; bases unmatched to any gene: 10. Per the germline V gene, CDR1 is MNHNY and CDR2 is SVGAGI (reference sequence). In DNA form, the CDR3 reads TGTGCCAGCAGGGACGTCGGGACAGGGTCTTACGAGCAGTACTTC. Translation: CASRDVGTGSYEQYF.

The chain uses TRBV14 and TRBJ2-7; a possible D gene is TRBD2 (6 bases). The V and J ends lost 1 base and 7 bases respectively, with 14 bases between them. There are 14 residues in the CDR3. Germline loops: CDR1 SGHDN, CDR2 FVKESK. The CDR3 here is CASSQGGTRGEQYF. Written as DNA, the CDR3 is TGTGCCAGCAGCCAAGGTGGCACCCGGGGGGAGCAGTACTTC. Supplemented by reference TRBV14 and TRBJ2-7, the full variable domain reads EAGVTQFPSHSVIEKGQTVTLRCDPISGHDNLYWYRRVMGKEIKFLLHFVKESKQDESGMPNNRFLAERTGGTYSTLKVQPAELEDSGVYFCASSQGGTRGEQYFGPGTRLTVT.

V usage is TRBV3-1 (or the pseudogene TRBV3-2) and J usage is TRBJ1-1; no definite D call. Germline-derived CDR1 and CDR2 are LGHDT and YNNKEL (reference sequence). Deletions cut 3 bases from V and 0 bases from J, with 5 bases between. The CDR3 runs to 13 residues. The CDR3 loop is CASSHGVNTEAFF. The CDR3 nucleotides are TGTGCCAGCAGCCATGGAGTGAACACTGAAGCTTTCTTT.

This clone was counted a few times. The CDR3 DNA follows: TGTGCCAGCAGTTACTCCGCGGGAGGTGGGGCCAACGTCCTGACTTTC. This sequence encodes CASSYSAGGGANVLTF. V and J are TRBV6-5 and TRBJ2-6; 8 bases agree with TRBD2. Germline values: CDR1 MNHEY, CDR2 SVGAGI. V lost 0 bases, J lost 3 bases, and 1 base stayed unmatched. The CDR3 spans 16 residues.

The chain uses TRBV6-5 and TRBJ2-1; D perhaps matches TRBD2 (5 bases). Germline CDR1 is MNHEY and CDR2 is SVGAGI. Deletions cut 6 bases from V and 0 bases from J, with 12 bases between. The CDR3 length is 15 residues. The DNA for the CDR3 is TGTGCCAGCAGGAGCGGAATTTACTCCTACAATGAGCAGTTCTTC. Its protein product is CASRSGIYSYNEQFF.

The chain carries TRBV19 and TRBJ1-6; perhaps TRBD1 as D (5 bases). The germline CDR1 and CDR2 sequences are LNHDA and SQIVND (reference sequence). The CDR3 is made up of 14 amino acids. Trimming removed 3 bases at V and 7 bases at J, with 10 bases between. The CDR3 bases are TGTGCCAGTAGTATTCAGGGTCGGAATTCACCCCTCCACTTT. As protein: CASSIQGRNSPLHF. Full variable domain (remainder filled in from reference TRBV19 and TRBJ1-6): DGGITQSPKYLFRKEGQNVTLSCEQNLNHDAMYWYRQDPGQGLRLIYYSQIVNDFQKGDIAEGYSVSREKKESFPLTVTSAQKNPTAFYLCASSIQGRNSPLHFGNGTRLTVT.

The chain links TRBV15 to TRBJ1-5; TRBD1 matches 8 bases. The germline CDR1 and CDR2 sequences are LNHNV and YYDKDF (reference sequence). Losses at the gene ends were 2 bases for V and 3 bases for J; bases not matched to a gene: 6. The CDR3 extends over 16 amino acids. The CDR3 DNA sequence: TGTGCCACCAGCAGACCCGGACAGGGCGCCAATCAGCCCCAGCATTTT. Its protein product is CATSRPGQGANQPQHF. The full variable domain, its missing parts supplied by reference TRBV15 and TRBJ1-5, is DAMVIQNPRYQVTQFGKPVTLSCSQTLNHNVMYWYQQKSSQAPKLLFHYYDKDFNNEADTPDNFQSRRPNTSFCFLDIRSPGLGDTAMYLCATSRPGQGANQPQHFGDGTRLSIL.

This clone was counted a few times. V is TRBV30 and J is TRBJ2-7; D ambiguous. The CDR3 totals 13 residues. V dropped 3 bases and J dropped 0 bases, with 9 bases sitting between them. Germline V gene data show CDR1 as GTSNPN and CDR2 as SVGIG (reference sequence). The CDR3 nucleotides read TGTGCCTGGAGACAGTCCAGCTCCTACGAGCAGTACTTC. This sequence encodes CAWRQSSSYEQYF.

The chain carries TRBV18 and TRBJ2-3; D gene ambiguous. The CDR3 covers 15 residues. Trimming shortened V by 1 base and J by 2 bases, and 10 bases separated the two germline ends. Germline lookup yields CDR1 KGHSH and CDR2 LQKENI. The CDR3 spells CASSPLVSNTDTQYF. In DNA form, the CDR3 reads TGTGCCAGCTCACCACTAGTATCTAACACAGATACGCAGTATTTT.